Listed below are T cell receptor beta chains from one sample, sequenced in a study of shared clonotypes between healthy human individuals. Only in-frame clones appear in the TCRdb table, and some are missing; sequencing was by immunoSEQ multiplex PCR. This table has over 2,000,000 clones, 93% appearing once. The sample comprised naive CD8+ T cells from PBMCs. These receptor sequences come from a man in his late teens or twenties in good health. Some clones in this sample may be carry-over from other donors' samples. Each CDR3 is given with its conserved first and last residue. The D gene is left open where the match is weak.

D: TRBD1; V: TRBV4-3; CDR3: CASSPGTGFQETQYF
D: TRBD1; V: TRBV28; CDR3: CASSFGTGYYEQYF
D: TRBD2; V: TRBV5-8; CDR3: CASSLWSGSADTQYF
D: .; V: TRBV18; CDR3: CASSGLEAYEQYF
D: TRBD1; V: TRBV4-2; CDR3: CASSRPGQDTGELFF
D: TRBD1; V: TRBV10-3; CDR3: CAISSGQGIYSYEQYF
D: TRBD2; V: TRBV28; CDR3: CASSRLAGGPSEQYF
D: TRBD1; V: TRBV11-3; CDR3: CASSLWGQPNSPLHF
D: TRBD2; V: TRBV28; CDR3: CASSFPRERADTQYF
D: .; V: TRBV28; CDR3: CASSLGLTVDSPLHF
D: TRBD1; V: TRBV5-6; CDR3: CASSLDRGIAGNTIYF
D: .; V: TRBV11-2; CDR3: CASSMGGGNTEAFF
D: TRBD2; V: TRBV4-1; CDR3: CASSQDVAGGQAQYF
D: TRBD2; V: TRBV27; CDR3: CASSPWAGGRETQYF
D: .; V: TRBV12-5; CDR3: CASGLESRRVGGYTF
D: .; V: TRBV9; CDR3: CASSVADGTDRGKLFF
D: .; V: TRBV29-1; CDR3: CSVETVRRGDTDTQYF
D: .; V: TRBV7-9; CDR3: CASSSWGDRPYEQYF
D: .; V: TRBV27; CDR3: CASSETVPQTQYGYTF
D: TRBD2; V: TRBV11-1; CDR3: CASSFSLAEAYEQYF
D: TRBD2; V: TRBV28; CDR3: CASSSLAGGPQETQYF
D: .; V: TRBV29-1; CDR3: CSARDPNTGELFF
D: .; V: TRBV7-9; CDR3: CASSWGVENEQFF
D: TRBD2; V: TRBV7-9; CDR3: CASSAIRLAGESTQYF
D: .; V: TRBV6-1; CDR3: CASTDREVTYEQYF
D: .; V: TRBV12-5; CDR3: CASGLVGNEQYF
D: .; V: TRBV28; CDR3: CASSPHPQQYEQYF
D: .; V: TRBV7-9; CDR3: CASSSQGPSSYEQYF
D: TRBD2; V: TRBV7-6; CDR3: CASSFGGSAGELFF
D: .; V: TRBV28; CDR3: CASSPNGGDRVTGNTIYF
D: .; V: TRBV28; CDR3: CASSLWGRDGNYNEQFF
D: TRBD1; V: TRBV27; CDR3: CASRSERVGWTGHSGANVLTF
D: TRBD2; V: TRBV7-9; CDR3: CASSGTSGRVFSDEQYF
D: TRBD1; V: TRBV11-1; CDR3: CASSSHHYKTGGQNIQYF
D: .; V: TRBV4-1; CDR3: CASSQAGGAYEQYF
D: .; V: TRBV28; CDR3: CASGGRNTGELFF
D: TRBD2; V: TRBV4-2; CDR3: CASSPERAGGDETQYF
D: .; V: TRBV6-5; CDR3: CASSSLPTGPHEKLFF
D: .; V: TRBV27; CDR3: CASSVPLENEQFF
D: .; V: TRBV4-1; CDR3: CASSQKPRTDGFYEQYF
D: .; V: TRBV2; CDR3: CASSVHSGDTEAFF
D: .; V: TRBV28; CDR3: CASSFMSMETNEKLFF
D: .; V: TRBV21-1; CDR3: CASSNRGHTEAFF
D: .; V: TRBV27; CDR3: CASRIYGYTF
D: TRBD2; V: TRBV5-1; CDR3: CASSSPASGTYNEQFF
D: TRBD1; V: TRBV2; CDR3: CASTGQGAWDTQYF
D: .; V: TRBV9; CDR3: CASSLGWLNTEAFF
D: .; V: TRBV30; CDR3: CAWSVTGLDDGYTF
D: TRBD1; V: TRBV4-1; CDR3: CASSQAPGGSEKLFF
D: .; V: TRBV25-1; CDR3: CASSELRAYNEQFF
D: .; V: TRBV9; CDR3: CASSVAAGRNTIYF
D: TRBD1; V: TRBV5-1; CDR3: CASSLADRGAFSGNTIYF